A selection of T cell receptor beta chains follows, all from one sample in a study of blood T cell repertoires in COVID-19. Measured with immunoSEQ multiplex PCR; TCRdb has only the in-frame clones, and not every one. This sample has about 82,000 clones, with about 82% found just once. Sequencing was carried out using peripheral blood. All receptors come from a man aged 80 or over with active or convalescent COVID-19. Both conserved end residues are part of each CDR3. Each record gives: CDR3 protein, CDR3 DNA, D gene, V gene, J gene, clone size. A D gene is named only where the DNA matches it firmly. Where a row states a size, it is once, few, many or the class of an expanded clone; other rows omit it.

CDR3 protein: CASSSPFTGLNTEAFF; CDR3 DNA: TGTGCCAGCAGCTCACCCTTCACAGGACTGAACACTGAAGCTTTCTTT; D gene: NA; V gene: TRBV7-8; J gene: TRBJ1-1; clone size: NA
CDR3 protein: CASSSDRYTGELFF; CDR3 DNA: TGTGCCAGCAGTTCGGACAGGTACACCGGGGAGCTGTTTTTT; D gene: TRBD1; V gene: TRBV6-4; J gene: TRBJ2-2; clone size: NA
CDR3 protein: CATSDQTYWADTQYF; CDR3 DNA: TGTGCCACCAGTGACCAGACTTACTGGGCAGATACGCAGTATTTT; D gene: NA; V gene: TRBV24-1; J gene: TRBJ2-3; clone size: NA
CDR3 protein: CSVDGQGGVKAFF; CDR3 DNA: TGCAGCGTTGATGGCCAGGGTGGGGTGAAAGCTTTCTTT; D gene: NA; V gene: TRBV29-1; J gene: TRBJ1-1; clone size: NA
CDR3 protein: CASSQDRTTAYNEQFF; CDR3 DNA: TGCGCCAGCAGCCAAGACCGGACTACCGCCTACAATGAGCAGTTCTTC; D gene: NA; V gene: TRBV4-1; J gene: TRBJ2-1; clone size: NA
CDR3 protein: CASSRSGYGYTF; CDR3 DNA: TGTGCCAGCTCCCGTAGTGGCTATGGCTACACCTTC; D gene: NA; V gene: TRBV12-3/TRBV12-4; J gene: TRBJ1-2; clone size: NA
CDR3 protein: CASSLSGITYGYTF; CDR3 DNA: TGTGCCAGCAGCTTGTCGGGGATTACCTATGGCTACACCTTC; D gene: NA; V gene: TRBV5-4; J gene: TRBJ1-2; clone size: NA
CDR3 protein: CASSYAASGQTGELFF; CDR3 DNA: TGTGCCAGCAGTTACGCGGCTAGCGGGCAGACCGGGGAGCTGTTTTTT; D gene: TRBD2; V gene: TRBV6-6; J gene: TRBJ2-2; clone size: NA
CDR3 protein: CASSPRGGGIQYF; CDR3 DNA: TGTGCCAGCAGCCCCCGGGGGGGTGGCATTCAGTACTTC; D gene: TRBD2; V gene: TRBV11-3; J gene: TRBJ2-4; clone size: once
CDR3 protein: CASSPGTGGETQYF; CDR3 DNA: TGCGCCAGCAGCCCAGGGACAGGGGGAGAGACCCAGTACTTC; D gene: TRBD1; V gene: TRBV5-1; J gene: TRBJ2-5; clone size: NA
CDR3 protein: CASSQLFLAGGSKETQYF; CDR3 DNA: TGCGCCAGCAGCCAACTTTTTCTAGCGGGGGGGTCCAAGGAGACCCAGTACTTC; D gene: TRBD2; V gene: TRBV4-1; J gene: TRBJ2-5; clone size: NA
CDR3 protein: CASSTARRVYTEAFF; CDR3 DNA: TGTGCCAGTAGTACCGCCCGGAGGGTGTACACTGAAGCTTTCTTT; D gene: NA; V gene: TRBV19; J gene: TRBJ1-1; clone size: few
CDR3 protein: CASSLGAPMFQETQYF; CDR3 DNA: TGTGCCAGCAGTTTAGGGGCACCGATGTTCCAAGAGACCCAGTACTTC; D gene: NA; V gene: TRBV27; J gene: TRBJ2-5; clone size: NA
CDR3 protein: CASSFFAGGQNTEAFF; CDR3 DNA: TGTGCCAGCAGTTTTTTTGCAGGGGGACAGAACACTGAAGCTTTCTTT; D gene: TRBD1; V gene: TRBV28; J gene: TRBJ1-1; clone size: NA
CDR3 protein: CATSDLMWGDRGDTGELFF; CDR3 DNA: TGTGCCACCAGTGATTTGATGTGGGGGGACAGGGGAGACACCGGGGAGCTGTTTTTT; D gene: TRBD1; V gene: TRBV24-1; J gene: TRBJ2-2; clone size: NA
CDR3 protein: CTTSGRLAGGPGGEQFF; CDR3 DNA: TGTACCACCAGTGGTCGCCTAGCGGGAGGGCCGGGGGGTGAGCAGTTCTTC; D gene: TRBD2; V gene: TRBV24-1; J gene: TRBJ2-1; clone size: NA
CDR3 protein: CASSNGQSNQPQHF; CDR3 DNA: TGTGCCAGCAGTAACGGACAGAGCAATCAGCCCCAGCATTTT; D gene: NA; V gene: TRBV6-6; J gene: TRBJ1-5; clone size: NA
CDR3 protein: CATSEGVWHGYTF; CDR3 DNA: TGTGCCACCAGTGAGGGAGTATGGCATGGCTACACCTTC; D gene: NA; V gene: TRBV24-1; J gene: TRBJ1-2; clone size: NA
CDR3 protein: CASKGASGANTGELFF; CDR3 DNA: TGTGCCAGCAAGGGGGCTAGCGGGGCGAACACCGGGGAGCTGTTTTTT; D gene: TRBD2; V gene: TRBV27; J gene: TRBJ2-2; clone size: NA
CDR3 protein: CASSEGGALGPEAFF; CDR3 DNA: TGTGCCAGCAGTGAGGGGGGAGCCCTGGGCCCTGAAGCTTTCTTT; D gene: NA; V gene: TRBV6-1; J gene: TRBJ1-1; clone size: NA